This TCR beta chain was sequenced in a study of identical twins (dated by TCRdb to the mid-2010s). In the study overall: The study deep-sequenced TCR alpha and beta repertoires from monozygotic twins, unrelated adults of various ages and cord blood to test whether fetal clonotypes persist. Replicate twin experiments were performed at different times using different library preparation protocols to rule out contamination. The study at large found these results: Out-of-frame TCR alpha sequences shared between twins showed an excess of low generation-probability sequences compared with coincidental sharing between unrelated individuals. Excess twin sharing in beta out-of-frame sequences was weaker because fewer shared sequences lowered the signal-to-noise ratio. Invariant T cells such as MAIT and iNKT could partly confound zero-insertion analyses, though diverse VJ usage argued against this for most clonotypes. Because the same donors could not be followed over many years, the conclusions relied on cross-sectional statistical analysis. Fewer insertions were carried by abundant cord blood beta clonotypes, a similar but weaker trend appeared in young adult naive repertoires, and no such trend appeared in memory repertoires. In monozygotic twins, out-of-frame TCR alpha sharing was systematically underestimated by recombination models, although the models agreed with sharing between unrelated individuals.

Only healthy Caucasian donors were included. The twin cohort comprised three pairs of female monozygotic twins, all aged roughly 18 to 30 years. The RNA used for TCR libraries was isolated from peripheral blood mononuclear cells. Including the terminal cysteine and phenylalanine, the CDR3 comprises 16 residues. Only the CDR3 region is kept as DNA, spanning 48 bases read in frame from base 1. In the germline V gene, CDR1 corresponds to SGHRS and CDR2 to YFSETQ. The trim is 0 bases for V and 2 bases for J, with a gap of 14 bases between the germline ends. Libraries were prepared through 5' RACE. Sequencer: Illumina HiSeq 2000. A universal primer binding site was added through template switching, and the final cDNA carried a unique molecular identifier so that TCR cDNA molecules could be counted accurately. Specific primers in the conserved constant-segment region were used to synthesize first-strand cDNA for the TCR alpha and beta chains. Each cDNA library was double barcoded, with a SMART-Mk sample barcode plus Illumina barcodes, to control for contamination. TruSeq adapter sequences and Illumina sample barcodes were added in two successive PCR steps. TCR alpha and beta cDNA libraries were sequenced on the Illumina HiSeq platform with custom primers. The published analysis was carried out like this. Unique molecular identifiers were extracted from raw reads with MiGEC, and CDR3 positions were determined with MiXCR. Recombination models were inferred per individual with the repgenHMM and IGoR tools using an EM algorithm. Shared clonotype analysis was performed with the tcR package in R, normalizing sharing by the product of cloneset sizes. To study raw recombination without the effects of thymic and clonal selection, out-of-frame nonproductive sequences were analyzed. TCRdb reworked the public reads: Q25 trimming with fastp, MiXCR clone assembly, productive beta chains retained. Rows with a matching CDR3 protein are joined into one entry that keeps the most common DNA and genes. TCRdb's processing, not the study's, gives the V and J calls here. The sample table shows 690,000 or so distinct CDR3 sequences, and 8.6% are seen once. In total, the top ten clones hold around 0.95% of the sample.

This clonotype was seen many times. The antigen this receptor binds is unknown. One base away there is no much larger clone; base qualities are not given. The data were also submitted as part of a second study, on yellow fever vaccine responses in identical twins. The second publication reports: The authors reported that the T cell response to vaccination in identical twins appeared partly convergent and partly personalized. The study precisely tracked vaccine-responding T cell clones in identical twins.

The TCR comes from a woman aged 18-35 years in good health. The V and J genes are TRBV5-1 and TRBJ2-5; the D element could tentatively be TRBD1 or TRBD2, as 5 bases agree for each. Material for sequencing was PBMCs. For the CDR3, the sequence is CASSLDTGTRQETQYF. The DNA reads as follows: TGCGCCAGCAGCTTGGATACCGGGACGAGACAAGAGACCCAGTACTTC.